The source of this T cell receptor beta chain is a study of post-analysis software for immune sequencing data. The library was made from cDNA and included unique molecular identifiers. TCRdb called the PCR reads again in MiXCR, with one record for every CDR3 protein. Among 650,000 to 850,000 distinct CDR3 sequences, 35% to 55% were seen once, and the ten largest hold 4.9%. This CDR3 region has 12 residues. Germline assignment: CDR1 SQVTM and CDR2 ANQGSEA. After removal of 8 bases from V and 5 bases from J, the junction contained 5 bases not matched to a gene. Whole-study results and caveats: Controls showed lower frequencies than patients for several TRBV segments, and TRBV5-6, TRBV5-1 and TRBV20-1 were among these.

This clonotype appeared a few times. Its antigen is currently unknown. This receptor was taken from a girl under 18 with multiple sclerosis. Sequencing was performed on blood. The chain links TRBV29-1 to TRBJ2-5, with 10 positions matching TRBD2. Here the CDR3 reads CSHLAGVETQYF. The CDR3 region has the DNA TGCAGCCATCTAGCGGGAGTGGAGACCCAGTACTTC. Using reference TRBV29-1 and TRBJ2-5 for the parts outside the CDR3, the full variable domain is SAVISQKPSRDICQRGTSLTIQCQVDSQVTMMFWYRQQPGQSLTLIATANQGSEATYESGFVIDKFPISRPNLTFSTLTVSNMSPEDSSIYLCSHLAGVETQYFGPGTRLLVL.